Below are 8 T cell receptor beta chains sequenced from a single sample in a study of Ad26.COV2.S vaccination and SARS-CoV-2 variants. Data came from immunoSEQ multiplex PCR; TCRdb stores just in-frame clones and leaves some out. The sample shows approximately 360,000 clones, around 82% of them seen only once. Treatment reported: 15 to 20 received Ad26.COV2.S at low or high dose, single or two shots; a few received placebo; per-sample allocation not given. Repertoires come from day 63 after the first vaccine or placebo injection. Sequenced material: peripheral blood, taken in a trial of Ad26.COV2.S vaccine versus placebo. The receptors originated from a person aged 18-60 years who received the Ad26.COV2.S COVID-19 vaccine or a placebo.

The chain has TRBV11-2 and TRBJ2-1; TRBD2 agrees at 9 bases. The junction had 14 bases not matched to a gene; V was cut back by 0 bases and J by 2 bases. The CDR3 is made up of 20 amino acids. Germline CDR1 SGHAT, CDR2 FQNNGV. The CDR3 coding sequence is TGTGCCAGCAGCTTAGAGTCCGGGACTAGCTATACCGTGCCCTACAATGAGCAGTTCTTC. Amino acids: CASSLESGTSYTVPYNEQFF.

This chain connects TRBV9 to TRBJ2-7; D remains ambiguous. The germline V gene has CDR1 SGDLS and CDR2 YYNGEE. The germline V and J ends were trimmed by 3 bases and 5 bases, with 15 bases remaining between them. There are 14 residues in the CDR3. The CDR3 sequence is CASSEGSIIHEQYF. DNA for the CDR3: TGTGCCAGCAGCGAGGGATCAATCATCCACGAGCAGTACTTC.

This chain links TRBV19 with TRBJ2-7; no clear D. V was clipped by 5 bases and J by 0 bases, with 11 bases between them. From germline, CDR1 is LNHDA and CDR2 SQIVND (reference sequence). This CDR3 is built from 14 residues. CDR3 DNA: TGTGCCAGTAGTGCACTGTTAAGCTCCTACGAGCAGTACTTC. This gives the protein CASSALLSSYEQYF.

The genes are TRBV12-3 or TRBV12-4 and TRBJ2-2, with unresolved D. V was trimmed by 8 bases and J by 4 bases, leaving 8 bases between them. CDR3 length: 12 amino acids. CDR3 protein: CASEAVTGELFF. CDR3 nucleotide sequence: TGTGCCAGCGAAGCTGTCACCGGGGAGCTGTTTTTT.

The chain has TRBV24-1 and TRBJ1-2; no clear D. The V and J ends lost 5 bases and 4 bases respectively, with 28 bases between them. Germline CDR1 is KGHDR and CDR2 is SFDVKD. This CDR3 is 19 amino acids long. The CDR3 here is CATSAQTSQAPTYLYGYTF. DNA of the CDR3: TGTGCCACCAGTGCCCAAACCAGCCAGGCTCCTACTTACCTCTATGGCTACACCTTC.

The chain uses TRBV5-6 and TRBJ1-2; 9 bases map to TRBD1. The junction had 7 bases not matched to a gene; V was cut back by 5 bases and J by 8 bases. Germline V gives CDR1 SGHDT, CDR2 YYEEEE. The CDR3 contains 13 residues. The CDR3 region is CASSSDRGYGYTF. The DNA for the CDR3 is TGTGCCAGCAGTTCAGACAGGGGGTACGGCTACACCTTC.

The rearrangement uses TRBV6-5 and TRBJ1-1, with D tentatively TRBD1 (5 bases). The V gene lost 0 bases and the J gene lost 6 bases, with 8 bases spanning the gap. The germline gives CDR1 MNHEY, CDR2 SVGAGI. This CDR3 comprises 13 residues. CDR3 sequence reads: CASSYSGTAEAFF. Here the CDR3 DNA reads TGTGCCAGCAGTTACTCTGGGACGGCTGAAGCTTTCTTT.

Here the CDR3 DNA reads TGTGCCTGGAGATTGGGCACAGGGCTGAAGACCCAGTACTTC. Protein sequence: CAWRLGTGLKTQYF. The chain is built from TRBV30 and TRBJ2-5, with a possible D match to TRBD1 (6 bases). The CDR3 covers 14 residues. Germline V gives CDR1 GTSNPN, CDR2 SVGIG (reference sequence). V dropped 3 bases and J dropped 6 bases, with 17 bases sitting between them.